The clone carrying this TCR beta chain was observed at least ten times. Its specificity is unknown. The record originates from a study of T cell repertoires in cytomegalovirus infection. Study context: Signatures in public TCR beta sequences pointed to both CMV infection and matching HLA type. The study's findings and limits: What dominated the ex vivo response were HLA-C-restricted CMV-specific TCR beta clonotypes.

Per germline, CDR1 SGHRS and CDR2 YFSETQ. Losses at the gene ends were 1 base for V and 6 bases for J; bases not matched to a gene: 9. The CDR3 is 15 amino acids. TCRdb recomputed calls from the reads with MiXCR, one row per CDR3 protein. The sample comprises about 180,000 distinct CDR3 sequences, approximately 15% of which are singletons, and 20% to 30% rests with the top ten. Sequenced material: PBMCs. The J gene is TRBJ2-7, the V gene TRBV5-1, with TRBD2 matching 8 bases. The sequence came from a human donor in good health (CMV status not recorded). Some clones in this sample may be carry-over from other donors' samples. In DNA form, the CDR3 reads TGCGCCAGCAGCTTGAGACTTAGCGGGACCCGCGAGCAGTACTTC. Translated: CASSLRLSGTREQYF. Looking up the rest from reference TRBV5-1 and TRBJ2-7 gives the full variable domain: KAGVTQTPRYLIKTRGQQVTLSCSPISGHRSVSWYQQTPGQGLQFLFEYFSETQRNKGNFPGRFSGRQFSNSRSEMNVSTLELGDSALYLCASSLRLSGTREQYFGPGTRLTVT.